This passage covers 22 T cell receptor beta chains from one sample sequenced in a study of cytomegalovirus exposure and HLA in healthy donors. Primers included in the PCR were 60 Vbeta and 13 Jbeta primers. Data came from immunoSEQ multiplex PCR; TCRdb stores just in-frame clones and leaves some out. Of about 120,000 clones listed, 6.5% to 9.5% are singletons. The source material was PBMCs. Every receptor here comes from a woman in her thirties or forties in good health and CMV-seropositive.

DNA for the CDR3: TGTGCCAGCAGCTTGGACCAGCGGACGTCCTACAATGAGCAGTTCTTC. It translates to CASSLDQRTSYNEQFF. The chain recombines TRBV5-5 with TRBJ2-1, with TRBD2 as a possible D gene (5 bases). Trimming stripped 0 bases from V and 1 base from J, with 11 bases between. CDR3 length: 16 amino acids. Germline V gene data show CDR1 as SGHKS and CDR2 as YYEKEE (reference sequence).

The chain has TRBV27 and TRBJ2-3, with TRBD1 matching over 7 bases. The CDR3 loop spans 15 amino acids. J gave up 1 base and V 4 bases, and 5 bases lay outside the gene matches. Germline loops: CDR1 MNHEY, CDR2 SMNVEV (reference sequence). CDR3 region: CASSSMDRRTDTQYF. The DNA for the CDR3 is TGTGCCAGCAGTTCCATGGACAGGCGCACAGATACGCAGTATTTT.

A few counts support this clone. V is TRBV13 and J is TRBJ2-7, with 15 bases fitting TRBD2. Germline CDR1 and CDR2: PRHDT and FYEKMQ (reference sequence). V gave up 2 bases and J gave up 2 bases; unmatched junction bases: 7. CDR3 length: 18 amino acids. For the CDR3, the DNA is TGTGCCAGCAGCTTAAGGGGACTAGCGGGGGGACCCACCTACGAGCAGTACTTC. This sequence encodes CASSLRGLAGGPTYEQYF.

V is TRBV4-1 and J is TRBJ1-2; possibly TRBD1 for D (6 bases). V was trimmed by 4 bases and J by 8 bases, leaving 23 bases between them. Germline V CDR1 and CDR2: MGHRA, YSYEKL. This CDR3 is 16 amino acids long. The CDR3 sequence: CASSLTRTEGYHGYTF. CDR3 coding DNA: TGCGCCAGCAGCCTCACTAGGACAGAAGGATACCACGGCTACACCTTC.

The DNA of the CDR3 is TGTGCCAGCAGGTCACAGCAATATAGCAATCAGCCCCAGCATTTT. This gives the protein CASRSQQYSNQPQHF. The chain joins TRBV27 to TRBJ1-5, with D unclear. The V gene's germline CDR1 is MNHEY and CDR2 SMNVEV (reference sequence). The V gene lost 6 bases and the J gene lost 0 bases, with 12 bases spanning the gap. The CDR3 is made up of 15 amino acids.

This clone was picked up a small number of times. This rearrangement joins TRBV5-1 to TRBJ2-7; D not certain. The germline V gene encodes CDR1 SGHRS and CDR2 YFSETQ. This CDR3 is 13 amino acids long. Trimming shortened V by 4 bases and J by 2 bases, and 10 bases separated the two germline ends. The CDR3 DNA reads TGCGCCAGCAGCCTTCGACACCCCTACGAGCAGTACTTC. As protein: CASSLRHPYEQYF. Full variable domain (remainder filled in from reference TRBV5-1 and TRBJ2-7): KAGVTQTPRYLIKTRGQQVTLSCSPISGHRSVSWYQQTPGQGLQFLFEYFSETQRNKGNFPGRFSGRQFSNSRSEMNVSTLELGDSALYLCASSLRHPYEQYFGPGTRLTVT.

The gene calls are TRBV6-6 and TRBJ1-3, with 7 bases aligning to TRBD1. Trimming cost V 10 bases and J 12 bases; bases outside gene matches: 15. CDR3 size: 13 residues. CDR1 and CDR2 (germline): MNHNY, SVGAGI (reference sequence). The DNA for the CDR3 is TGTGCCACACCACTACAGGGGAGTGACAACATATATTTT. Its translation is CATPLQGSDNIYF.

The chain carries TRBV11-2 and TRBJ2-1; 9 bases are shared with TRBD2. With V trimmed by 5 bases and J by 10 bases, 15 bases remained unmatched. CDR1 SGHAT and CDR2 FQNNGV come from the germline V gene. This CDR3 is built from 16 residues. The CDR3 DNA sequence: TGTGCCAGCAGCCAGGCCCCCGCGGGGGGGCCTGGGGAGCAGTTCTTC. It translates to CASSQAPAGGPGEQFF.

This clone has more than one count but fewer than ten. The chain is built from TRBV15 and TRBJ1-5; D unclear. Germline V lookup: CDR1 LNHNV, CDR2 YYDKDF (reference sequence). This CDR3 region has 12 residues. Trimming removed 0 bases from V and 9 bases from J, with 6 bases in between. DNA of the CDR3: TGTGCCACCAGCAGAGATAAGCCGCCCCAGCATTTT. As protein: CATSRDKPPQHF.

This clone has a handful of counts. Within the sample, other DNA sequences also encode this same CDR3. The chain employs TRBV4-2 and TRBJ2-7; TRBD1 might be the D (5 bases). Trimming stripped 0 bases from V and 0 bases from J, with 12 bases between. This CDR3 region has 16 residues. Looked up from germline, CDR1 is LGHNA and CDR2 is YNFKEQ. CDR3: CASSQEQGAVSYEQYF. The CDR3 nucleotides are TGTGCCAGCAGCCAAGAGCAAGGGGCGGTCTCCTACGAGCAGTACTTC.

The chain has TRBV6-6 and TRBJ2-7; TRBD2 agrees at 8 bases. Germline V CDR1 and CDR2: MNHNY, SVGAGI (reference sequence). The CDR3 extends over 14 amino acids. Trimming removed 8 bases from V and 1 base from J; junction bases left unmatched: 7. CDR3 region: CASRGGRASYEQYF. CDR3 bases: TGTGCCAGCCGGGGGGGGCGGGCGTCCTACGAGCAGTACTTC.

This clone showed up just a few times. This chain links TRBV18 with TRBJ1-1; 10 bases line up with TRBD1. CDR3 length: 14 amino acids. Germline V gene lookup returns CDR1 KGHSH and CDR2 LQKENI. V was clipped by 7 bases and J by 1 base; unmatched bases: 3. The CDR3 DNA sequence: TGTGCCAGCTTATGGACAGGGGGGAACACTGAAGCTTTCTTT. Amino acids: CASLWTGGNTEAFF.

The chain employs TRBV5-4 and TRBJ1-1; D gene uncertain. Trimming pared 2 bases from V and 1 base from J, leaving 12 bases between. The CDR3 length is 15 residues. Germline V CDR1 and CDR2: SGHNT, YYREEE (reference sequence). The CDR3 sequence is CASSFPGRANTEAFF. The CDR3 DNA follows: TGTGCCAGCAGCTTCCCCGGGAGGGCGAACACTGAAGCTTTCTTT.

This chain links TRBV9 with TRBJ2-5; a weak D match, TRBD2 (5 bases). Trimming pared 2 bases from V and 4 bases from J, leaving 15 bases between. CDR3 length: 15 amino acids. CDR1 and CDR2 from the germline V gene are SGDLS and YYNGEE. The CDR3 loop reads CASSVLLGGGETQYF. Written as DNA, the CDR3 is TGTGCCAGCAGCGTCCTCTTAGGAGGAGGAGAGACCCAGTACTTC. Full variable domain (remainder filled in from reference TRBV9 and TRBJ2-5): DSGVTQTPKHLITATGQRVTLRCSPRSGDLSVYWYQQSLDQGLQFLIQYYNGEERAKGNILERFSAQQFPDLHSELNLSSLELGDSALYFCASSVLLGGGETQYFGPGTRLLVL.

This clone has only a few counts. This chain uses TRBV6-6 with TRBJ1-2; 8 bases are a match to TRBD1. CDR1 is MNHNY and CDR2 is SVGAGI in the germline V gene (reference sequence). This CDR3 spans 13 amino acids. The V and J ends lost 4 bases and 8 bases, in that order; junction bases with no gene match: 6. This CDR3 reads CASSSGQEVGYTF. In DNA, the CDR3 is TGTGCCAGCAGTTCGGGACAGGAAGTAGGCTACACCTTC.

This clone occurred many times. V gene TRBV28 combines with J gene TRBJ1-5, with 9 positions matching TRBD1. From germline, CDR1 is MDHEN and CDR2 SYDVKM. CDR3 length equals 19 residues. The J segment lost 0 bases and the V segment lost 6 bases, leaving 15 bases of the junction unmatched. The DNA of the CDR3 is TGTGCCAGCAGCCCACACAGGGGGCTCGGTGTACATAGCAATCAGCCCCAGCATTTT. Translated: CASSPHRGLGVHSNQPQHF. Filled out from reference TRBV28 and TRBJ1-5, the complete variable domain reads DVKVTQSSRYLVKRTGEKVFLECVQDMDHENMFWYRQDPGLGLRLIYFSYDVKMKEKGDIPEGYSVSREKKERFSLILESASTNQTSMYLCASSPHRGLGVHSNQPQHFGDGTRLSIL.

This sequence joins TRBV5-1 and TRBJ2-7, with D possibly being TRBD1 (6 bases). The germline CDR1 and CDR2 sequences are SGHRS and YFSETQ. The CDR3 has 14 residues. The V end was cut by 1 base, the J end by 2 bases, with 10 bases between. The CDR3 DNA reads as TGCGCCAGCAGCTTGAAACAGGGACCCTACGAGCAGTACTTC. Its translation: CASSLKQGPYEQYF. Full variable domain (rest looked up from reference TRBV5-1 and TRBJ2-7): KAGVTQTPRYLIKTRGQQVTLSCSPISGHRSVSWYQQTPGQGLQFLFEYFSETQRNKGNFPGRFSGRQFSNSRSEMNVSTLELGDSALYLCASSLKQGPYEQYFGPGTRLTVT.

This clone was counted only a few times. The rearrangement uses TRBV12-1 and TRBJ2-2; the DNA was not used to check the table's D call, TRBD1. TRBV12-1 corresponds to a pseudogene. The CDR3 loop spans 15 amino acids. CDR3 residues: CAKKVGAGDTGELFF. The CDR3 DNA reads TGTGCGAAGAAAGTTGGCGCAGGGGACACCGGGGAGCTGTTTTTT.

CDR3 sequence: CATSRDQAGAGNQPQHF. The CDR3 bases are TGTGCCACCAGCAGAGATCAAGCAGGGGCGGGCAATCAGCCCCAGCATTTT. This chain connects TRBV15 to TRBJ1-5, with D perhaps matching TRBD1 (6 bases). The CDR3 consists of 17 residues. Germline assignment: CDR1 LNHNV and CDR2 YYDKDF (reference sequence). Trimming shortened V by 0 bases and J by 2 bases, and 14 bases separated the two germline ends.

This clone was seen a few times. The chain is built from TRBV5-1 and TRBJ1-2, with D possibly matching TRBD1 (5 bases). In germline, CDR1 is SGHRS, CDR2 YFSETQ. The V end was cut by 2 bases, the J end by 5 bases, with 16 bases between. This CDR3 has 15 amino acids. In DNA, the CDR3 is TGCGCCAGCAGCTTAGAATTAGGGCAGGGATATGGCTACACCTTC. It is translated as CASSLELGQGYGYTF.

This chain connects TRBV5-6 to TRBJ2-1, with 7 bases fitting TRBD1. V lost 3 bases to trimming and J lost 6 bases; unmatched junction nucleotides: 9. This CDR3 is built from 15 residues. The germline CDR1 and CDR2 sequences are SGHDT and YYEEEE. Here the CDR3 reads CASSWDSGRSNEQFF. As DNA, the CDR3 is TGTGCCAGCAGCTGGGACAGTGGAAGATCCAATGAGCAGTTCTTC.

The chain employs TRBV19 and TRBJ1-1, with D possibly matching TRBD1 (6 bases). Germline CDR1 is LNHDA and CDR2 is SQIVND (reference sequence). The germline V and J ends were trimmed by 2 bases and 7 bases, with 14 bases remaining between them. The CDR3 consists of 14 residues. CDR3 loop: CASSIRQGRGEAFF. CDR3 sequence (DNA): TGTGCCAGTAGTATACGGCAGGGGAGGGGTGAAGCTTTCTTT.